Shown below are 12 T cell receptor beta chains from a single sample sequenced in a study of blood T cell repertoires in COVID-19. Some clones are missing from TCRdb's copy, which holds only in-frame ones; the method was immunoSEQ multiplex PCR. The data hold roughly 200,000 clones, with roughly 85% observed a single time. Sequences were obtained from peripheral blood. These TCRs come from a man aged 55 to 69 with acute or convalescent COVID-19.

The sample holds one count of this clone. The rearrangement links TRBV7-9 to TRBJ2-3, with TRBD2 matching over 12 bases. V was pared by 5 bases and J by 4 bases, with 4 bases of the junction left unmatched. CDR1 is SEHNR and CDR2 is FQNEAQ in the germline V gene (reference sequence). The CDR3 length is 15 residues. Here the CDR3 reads CASSQTSGGADTQYF. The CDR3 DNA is TGTGCCAGCAGCCAGACTAGCGGGGGAGCAGATACGCAGTATTTT.

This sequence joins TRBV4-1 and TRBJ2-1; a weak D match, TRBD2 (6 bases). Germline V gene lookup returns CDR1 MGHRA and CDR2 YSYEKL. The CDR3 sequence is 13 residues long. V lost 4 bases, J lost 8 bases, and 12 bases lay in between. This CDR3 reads CASSRNSGYEQFF. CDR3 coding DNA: TGCGCCAGCAGCCGGAATAGCGGATATGAGCAGTTCTTC.

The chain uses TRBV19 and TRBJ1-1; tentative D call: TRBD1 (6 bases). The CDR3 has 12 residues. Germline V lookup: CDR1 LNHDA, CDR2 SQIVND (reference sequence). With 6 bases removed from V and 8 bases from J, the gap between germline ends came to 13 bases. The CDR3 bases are TGTGCCAGTAGGAGGAGGACAGAAGAAGCTTTCTTT. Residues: CASRRRTEEAFF.

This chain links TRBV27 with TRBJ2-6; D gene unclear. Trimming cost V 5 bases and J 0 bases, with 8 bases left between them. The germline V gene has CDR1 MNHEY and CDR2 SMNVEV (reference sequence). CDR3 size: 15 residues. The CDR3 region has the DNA TGTGCCAGCAGTCCCTCTATCTCTGGGGCCAACGTCCTGACTTTC. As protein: CASSPSISGANVLTF.

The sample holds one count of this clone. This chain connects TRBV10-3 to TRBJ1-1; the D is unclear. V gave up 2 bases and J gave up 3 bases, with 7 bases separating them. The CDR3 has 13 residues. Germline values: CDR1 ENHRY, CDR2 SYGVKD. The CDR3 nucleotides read TGTGCCATCAGTGAGGTCCGTCACACTGAAGCTTTCTTT. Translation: CAISEVRHTEAFF.

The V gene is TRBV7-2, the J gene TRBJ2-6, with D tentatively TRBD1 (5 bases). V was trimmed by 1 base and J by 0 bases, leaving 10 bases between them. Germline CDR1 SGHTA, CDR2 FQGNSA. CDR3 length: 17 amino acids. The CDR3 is CASSLGTPISGANVLTF. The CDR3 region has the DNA TGTGCCAGCAGCTTAGGGACACCGATCTCTGGGGCCAACGTCCTGACTTTC.

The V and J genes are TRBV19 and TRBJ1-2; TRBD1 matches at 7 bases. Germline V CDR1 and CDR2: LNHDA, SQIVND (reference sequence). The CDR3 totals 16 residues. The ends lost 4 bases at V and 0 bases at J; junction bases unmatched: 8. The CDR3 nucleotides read TGTGCCAGTAGTACCCGGGACAGACTTACTAACTATGGCTACACCTTC. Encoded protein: CASSTRDRLTNYGYTF.

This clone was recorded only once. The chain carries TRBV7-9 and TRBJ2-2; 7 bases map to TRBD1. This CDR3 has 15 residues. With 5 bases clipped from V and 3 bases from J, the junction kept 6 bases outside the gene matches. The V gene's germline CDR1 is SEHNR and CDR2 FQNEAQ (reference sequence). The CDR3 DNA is TGTGCCAGCAGCCCAAACAGGGGTGACACCGGGGAGCTGTTTTTT. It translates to CASSPNRGDTGELFF.

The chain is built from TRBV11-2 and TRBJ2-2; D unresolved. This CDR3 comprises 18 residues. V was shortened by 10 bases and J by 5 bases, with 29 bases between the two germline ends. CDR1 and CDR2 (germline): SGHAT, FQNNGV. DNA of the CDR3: TGTGCCACCTCCCTTAGAGGTTCGAGGTCGGCTGGAACCGGGGAGCTGTTTTTT. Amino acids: CATSLRGSRSAGTGELFF. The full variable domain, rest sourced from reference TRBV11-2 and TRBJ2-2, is EAGVAQSPRYKIIEKRQSVAFWCNPISGHATLYWYQQILGQGPKLLIQFQNNGVVDDSQLPKDRFSAERLKGVDSTLKIQPAKLEDSAVYLCATSLRGSRSAGTGELFFGEGSRLTVL.

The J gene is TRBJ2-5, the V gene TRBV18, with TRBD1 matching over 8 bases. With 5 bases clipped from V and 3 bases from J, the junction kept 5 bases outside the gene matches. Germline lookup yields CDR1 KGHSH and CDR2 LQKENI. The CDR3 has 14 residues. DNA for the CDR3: TGTGCCAGCTCAAAACAGGACAGGGAAGAGACCCAGTACTTC. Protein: CASSKQDREETQYF.

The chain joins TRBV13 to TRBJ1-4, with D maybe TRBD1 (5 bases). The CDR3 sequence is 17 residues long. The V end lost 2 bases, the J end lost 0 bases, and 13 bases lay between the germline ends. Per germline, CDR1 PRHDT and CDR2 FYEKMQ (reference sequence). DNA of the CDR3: TGTGCCAGCAGCTTAAGGCAGGGTACGGCAACTAATGAAAAACTGTTTTTT. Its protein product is CASSLRQGTATNEKLFF.

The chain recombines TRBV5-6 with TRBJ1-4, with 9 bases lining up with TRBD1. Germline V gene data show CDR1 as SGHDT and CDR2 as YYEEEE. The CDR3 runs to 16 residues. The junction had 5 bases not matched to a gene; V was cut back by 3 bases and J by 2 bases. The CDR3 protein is CASSWDRARTNEKLFF. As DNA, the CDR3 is TGTGCCAGCAGCTGGGACAGGGCCCGGACTAATGAAAAACTGTTTTTT.